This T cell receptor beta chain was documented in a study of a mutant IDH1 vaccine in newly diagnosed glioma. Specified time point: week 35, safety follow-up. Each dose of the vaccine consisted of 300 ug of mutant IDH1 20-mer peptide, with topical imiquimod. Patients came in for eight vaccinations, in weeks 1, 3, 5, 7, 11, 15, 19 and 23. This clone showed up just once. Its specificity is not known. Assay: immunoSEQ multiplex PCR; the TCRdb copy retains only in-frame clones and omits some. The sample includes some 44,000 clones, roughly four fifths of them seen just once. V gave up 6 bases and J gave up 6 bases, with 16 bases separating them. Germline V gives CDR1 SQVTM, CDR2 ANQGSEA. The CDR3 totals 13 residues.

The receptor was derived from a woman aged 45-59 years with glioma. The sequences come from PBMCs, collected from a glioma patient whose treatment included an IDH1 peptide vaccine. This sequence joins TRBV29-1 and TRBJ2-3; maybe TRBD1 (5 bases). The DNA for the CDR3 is TGCAGCGTCCAAGGGGAAGTAACGGATACGCAGTATTTT. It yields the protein CSVQGEVTDTQYF.